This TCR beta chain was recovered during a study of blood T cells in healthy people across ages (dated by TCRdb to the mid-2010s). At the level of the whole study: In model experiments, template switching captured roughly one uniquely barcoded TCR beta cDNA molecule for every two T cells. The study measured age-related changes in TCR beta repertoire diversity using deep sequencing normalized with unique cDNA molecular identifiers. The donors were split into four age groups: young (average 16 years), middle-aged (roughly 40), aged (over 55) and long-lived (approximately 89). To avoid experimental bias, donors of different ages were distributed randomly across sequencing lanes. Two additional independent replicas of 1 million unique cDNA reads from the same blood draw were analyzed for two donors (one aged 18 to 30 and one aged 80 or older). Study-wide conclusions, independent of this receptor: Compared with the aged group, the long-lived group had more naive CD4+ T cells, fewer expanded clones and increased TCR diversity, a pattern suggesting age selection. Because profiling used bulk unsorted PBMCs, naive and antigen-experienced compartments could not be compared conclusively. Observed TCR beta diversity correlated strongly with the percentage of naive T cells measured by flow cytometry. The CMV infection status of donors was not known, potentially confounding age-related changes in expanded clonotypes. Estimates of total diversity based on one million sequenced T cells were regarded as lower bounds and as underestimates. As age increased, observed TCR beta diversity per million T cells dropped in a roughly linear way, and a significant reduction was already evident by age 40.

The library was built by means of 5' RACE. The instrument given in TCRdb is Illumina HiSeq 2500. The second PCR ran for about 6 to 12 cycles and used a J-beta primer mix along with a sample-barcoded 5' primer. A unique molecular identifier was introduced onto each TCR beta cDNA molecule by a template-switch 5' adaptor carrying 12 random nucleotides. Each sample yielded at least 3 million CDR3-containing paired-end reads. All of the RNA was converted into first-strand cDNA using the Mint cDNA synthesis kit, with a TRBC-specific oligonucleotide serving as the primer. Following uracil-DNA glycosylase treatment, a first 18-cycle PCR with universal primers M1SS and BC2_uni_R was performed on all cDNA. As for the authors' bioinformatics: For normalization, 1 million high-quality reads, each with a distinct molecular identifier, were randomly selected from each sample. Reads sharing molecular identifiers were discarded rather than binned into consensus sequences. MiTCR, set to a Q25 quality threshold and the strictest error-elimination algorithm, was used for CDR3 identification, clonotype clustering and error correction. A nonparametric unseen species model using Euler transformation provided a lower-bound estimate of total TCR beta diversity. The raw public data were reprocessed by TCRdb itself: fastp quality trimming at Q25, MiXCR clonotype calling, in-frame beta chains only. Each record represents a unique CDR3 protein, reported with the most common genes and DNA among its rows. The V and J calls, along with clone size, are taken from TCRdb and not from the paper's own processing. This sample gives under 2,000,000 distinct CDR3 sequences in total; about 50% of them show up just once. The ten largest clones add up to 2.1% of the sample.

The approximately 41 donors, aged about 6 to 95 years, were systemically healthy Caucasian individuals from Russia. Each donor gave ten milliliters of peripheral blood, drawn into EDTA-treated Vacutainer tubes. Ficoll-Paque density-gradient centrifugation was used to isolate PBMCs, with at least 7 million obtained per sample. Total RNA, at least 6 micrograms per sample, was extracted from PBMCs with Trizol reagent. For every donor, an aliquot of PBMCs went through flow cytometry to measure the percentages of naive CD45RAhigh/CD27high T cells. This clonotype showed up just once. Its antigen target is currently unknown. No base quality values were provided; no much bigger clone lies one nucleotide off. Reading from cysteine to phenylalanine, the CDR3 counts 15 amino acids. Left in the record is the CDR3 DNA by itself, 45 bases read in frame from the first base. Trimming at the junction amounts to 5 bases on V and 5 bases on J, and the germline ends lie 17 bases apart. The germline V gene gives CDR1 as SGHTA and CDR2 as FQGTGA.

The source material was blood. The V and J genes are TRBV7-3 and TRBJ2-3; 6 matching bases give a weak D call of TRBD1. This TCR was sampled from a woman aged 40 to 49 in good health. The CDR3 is CASSPNVGAIDTQYF. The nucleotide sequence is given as TGTGCCAGCAGCCCAAATGTGGGGGCAATAGATACGCAGTATTTT.